These T cell receptor beta chains were read from a single sample in a study of tumor and adjacent non-tumor tissue in lung cancer. Each CDR3 protein gets one entry after TCRdb re-called the multiplex PCR reads with MiXCR. This sample has about 81,000 distinct CDR3 sequences, with over 55% found just once. The material sequenced was lung tumor tissue. The receptors here all came from a woman in her forties with non-small cell lung cancer. Each CDR3 is given with its conserved first and last residue. The D gene is left open where the match is weak. Rows may omit the clone size; those that give it use once, few, many or a size class.

J gene | D gene | V gene | clone size | CDR3 DNA | CDR3 protein
TRBJ2-7 | - | TRBV11-2 | - | TGTGTCAGCAGCTTTAGTGGATTCGTCCACGACCAGTACTTC | CVSSFSGFVHDQYF
TRBJ2-1 | - | TRBV12-3/TRBV12-4 | few | TGTGCCAGCATCCCCGTTAACGAGACCGACAATGAGCAGTTCTTC | CASIPVNETDNEQFF
TRBJ2-1 | TRBD1 | TRBV7-3 | - | TGTACCAGCAGCTTCGGGACAGGGGGACTCGAGCAGTTCTTC | CTSSFGTGGLEQFF
TRBJ1-1 | - | TRBV6-5 | - | TGTGCCAGCAGTTGGGACATGTTGAAAGAAGCTTTCTTT | CASSWDMLKEAFF
TRBJ2-5 | - | TRBV6-1 | - | TGTGCCGGCAGTGGAATGACGTATCGGGAGACCCAGTACTTC | CAGSGMTYRETQYF
TRBJ2-3 | - | TRBV14 | - | TGTGCCAGCAGCCAAGACACGGGAATTGATGGCACAGATACGCGATATTTT | CASSQDTGIDGTDTRYF
TRBJ2-5 | - | TRBV20-1 | few | TGCAGTGCTAGAGTGACTTTTGGGACCCAGTACTTC | CSARVTFGTQYF
TRBJ2-3 | - | TRBV24-1 | - | TGTGCCACCAGTGAGGAAGCAGGGGGGGCTACGCACTATTTT | CATSEEAGGATHYF
TRBJ2-7 | TRBD2 | TRBV11-2 | medium-sized | TGTGCCAGCAGCTTAGAACTAGCGGGAGATAGCAACGAGCAGTACTTC | CASSLELAGDSNEQYF
TRBJ2-3 | TRBD2 | TRBV7-6 | many | TGTGCCAGCAGGTTAACTAGCGGGAGGCCCTCTCTCACAGATACGCAGTATTTT | CASRLTSGRPSLTDTQYF
TRBJ1-1 | - | TRBV5-1 | - | TGCGCCAGCAGCCCTCAACACTCCGGGGCGGACACTGAAGTTTTCTTT | CASSPQHSGADTEVFF
TRBJ2-1 | - | TRBV11-2 | once | TGTGCCAGCAGTAAGACACTTGCTACACTGTACAATGAGCAGTTCTTC | CASSKTLATLYNEQFF
TRBJ2-3 | - | TRBV4-1 | - | TGCGTCAGCAGCCAAGACTTGTCTAGCACAGATACGCAGTATTTT | CVSSQDLSSTDTQYF
TRBJ2-1 | TRBD2 | TRBV10-3 | many | TGTGTCTCCTCCGGCGGGAGCACCAATGAGCAGTTCTTC | CVSSGGSTNEQFF
TRBJ1-2 | TRBD1 | TRBV6-1 | many | TGTGCCAGCACCCGTTACCTTCAGGGGGACTATGGCTACACCTTC | CASTRYLQGDYGYTF
TRBJ1-2 | - | TRBV29-1 | - | TGCAGCGTCTCCGGGATCCCGAACTACTATGGCTACACCTTC | CSVSGIPNYYGYTF
TRBJ1-2 | TRBD1 | TRBV20-1 | - | TGCATTGCCAGCAGTGGGACAGGGGGTGGCTACATCTTC | CIASSGTGGGYIF
TRBJ1-6 | - | TRBV12-3/TRBV12-4 | - | TGTGCCAGCAGCGTCAGGGGCTTACCCCTCCGCTTT | CASSVRGLPLRF
TRBJ2-1 | - | TRBV11-3 | - | TGTGTCAGCAGCTGGGGGCATGGCCAGGGCGTGGATGAGCAATTCTTC | CVSSWGHGQGVDEQFF
TRBJ2-1 | - | TRBV11-3 | - | TGTGCCAGCAGCGCCGTATCGACCACTTACAATGAGCAATTCTTT | CASSAVSTTYNEQFF
TRBJ1-5 | - | TRBV4-1 | many | TGCGCCAGCAGCCAAGAACACAGGGTTGGCAATCAGCCCCAGCATTTT | CASSQEHRVGNQPQHF
TRBJ1-2 | - | TRBV6-1 | - | TGTGGCAACAGTGGAGCGACAGAGCGTGGCTACACCTTC | CGNSGATERGYTF
TRBJ2-4 | - | TRBV29-1 | many | TGCAGCGTTCTGGTCCGGGACTTATCCAAAAACATTCAGTACTTC | CSVLVRDLSKNIQYF
TRBJ2-3 | TRBD2 | TRBV29-1 | - | TGCAGCGTTGAAATATGGGCGGGAGGCACAAAGACGCAGTATTTT | CSVEIWAGGTKTQYF
TRBJ2-2 | TRBD2 | TRBV29-1 | - | TGCAGCAGGACACTCGGGAGGTACACCGGGGAGCTATTTTTT | CSRTLGRYTGELFF
TRBJ2-7 | TRBD2 | TRBV4-2 | once | TGTACCAGCAGCCAAGCGCAACTAGCGGGACCTTCCTACGAGCAGTACTTC | CTSSQAQLAGPSYEQYF
TRBJ2-7 | - | TRBV7-9 | many | TGTGCCAGCAGCTCCGGGGTTACCTCCTACGAGCAGTACTTC | CASSSGVTSYEQYF
TRBJ2-3 | - | TRBV5-6 | - | TGTGCCAGCAGCTTTAAGGGAGCACCCTGCCTTCCAGATACGCAGTATTTT | CASSFKGAPCLPDTQYF
TRBJ2-7 | TRBD1 | TRBV29-1 | - | TGCAGCGTTAGTCCCGGGACAGGCTGCAAGGAGTACTTC | CSVSPGTGCKEYF
TRBJ2-1 | TRBD1 | TRBV11-2 | few | TGTGCCAGTAGCGTGACGGGGACAGTCAATGAGCAGTTTTTC | CASSVTGTVNEQFF
TRBJ2-2 | - | TRBV5-4 | once | TGTGTCAATGGAGGACAGAACACCGGGGAGCTGTTTTTT | CVNGGQNTGELFF
TRBJ2-1 | - | TRBV11-2 | - | TGTGCCAGCAGCGCAACAGTGGTTATTGAGCAGTTCTTC | CASSATVVIEQFF
TRBJ2-1 | TRBD2 | TRBV29-1 | - | TGCAGCGTTGAAGCAATGACTAGCGGGATGGGGGGTGAGCAGTTATTT | CSVEAMTSGMGGEQLF
TRBJ1-6 | - | TRBV29-1 | - | TGCAGCGTTCGGTACTCCTATAATTCACCCCTCCACTTT | CSVRYSYNSPLHF
TRBJ2-7 | TRBD2 | TRBV11-2 | - | TGTGGCAGCAGCCACCCTGGGACTAGCGGAAACGAGCAGTACTTC | CGSSHPGTSGNEQYF
TRBJ1-1 | - | TRBV11-2 | - | TGTGCCAGCAGCTTAGAAGGCAGGGTTGTGGTGGCTTTCTTT | CASSLEGRVVVAFF
TRBJ1-5 | - | TRBV11-2 | - | TGTGCCAGCAGCCCCCTCCCACAAAGGGGCAGTCAGCTCCAGCATTTT | CASSPLPQRGSQLQHF
TRBJ2-7 | - | TRBV20-1 | once | TGCACTGCTGGACGGCACAGGGACTACGAGCAGTACTTC | CTAGRHRDYEQYF
TRBJ2-3 | - | TRBV4-2 | - | TGTGCCAGCAGCCAAGATTACGGGGTTAGTAGCATAGATACGCAGTATTTT | CASSQDYGVSSIDTQYF
TRBJ2-7 | TRBD1 | TRBV6-5 | few | TGTGCCAGCAGCCTCCGGGACAGGGGATCCTACGAGCAGTACTTC | CASSLRDRGSYEQYF
TRBJ1-4 | - | TRBV5-1 | once | TGCGCCAACAGCTTGAATAATGAAAAACTGTTTTTT | CANSLNNEKLFF
TRBJ1-2 | - | TRBV14 | - | TGTGCCAGCAACCAGGAGGGTGCAGCTAACTATGGCTACACCTTC | CASNQEGAANYGYTF
TRBJ1-1 | - | TRBV11-1 | - | TGTGCCAGCAGCGACTTACTGAACATTGAAACCTTCTTT | CASSDLLNIETFF
TRBJ2-7 | TRBD2 | TRBV29-1 | - | TGCGGCGTTGCTAGGACTAGCGGCTCCTACAATGAGCAGTACTTC | CGVARTSGSYNEQYF
TRBJ1-6 | - | TRBV30 | - | TGTGCCTGGAGTGATCAGAATCCACCCCTCCACTTT | CAWSDQNPPLHF
TRBJ2-5 | - | TRBV11-1 | - | TGTGCCAGCAGTCTTAACGCCGGGGTATTGGAGACCCAGTACTTC | CASSLNAGVLETQYF
TRBJ2-7 | TRBD2 | TRBV7-9 | - | TGTGCTCGCAGCTTAGGGGGACTAGGACACGAGCAGTACTTC | CARSLGGLGHEQYF
TRBJ2-5 | TRBD2 | TRBV5-1 | - | TGCACCAGCAGCTTGGAGCCAGCGGGAGATCGGGAGACCCAGTACTTC | CTSSLEPAGDRETQYF
TRBJ2-7 | - | TRBV30 | once | TGTGCCTGGCGCTCTTACCGCCGGGCTAGCGACAAAACCTACGAGCAGTACTTC | CAWRSYRRASDKTYEQYF
TRBJ2-7 | - | TRBV7-9 | many | TGTGCCAGCAGCTTATCTTCAGAGTACTACGAGCAGTACTTC | CASSLSSEYYEQYF
TRBJ1-1 | - | TRBV30 | many | TGTGCCTGGACGCAAACAGGGTTGAACACTGAAGCTTTCTTT | CAWTQTGLNTEAFF
TRBJ2-7 | - | TRBV12-3/TRBV12-4 | - | TGTGCCAGCAGTTCGCAGACAAGGACCTACGGTCAGTACTTC | CASSSQTRTYGQYF